Below, 14 T cell receptor beta chains from the same sample are listed, as sequenced in a study of early T cells in non-severe SARS-CoV-2 infection. MiXCR, run by TCRdb on the 5' RACE reads, gives a single entry per CDR3 protein. The table lists 80,000 to 95,000 distinct CDR3 sequences, approximately 15% of them singletons. The material sequenced was whole blood, taken at baseline. These receptors all come from an adult who was a healthcare worker with PCR-confirmed SARS-CoV-2 infection or an uninfected control (not recorded which).

CDR3 residues: CSVAFAGALEYEQYF. The CDR3 DNA is TGCAGCGTTGCTTTCGCGGGGGCGCTGGAGTACGAGCAGTACTTC. The chain links TRBV29-1 to TRBJ2-7; D is perhaps TRBD2 (7 bases). Trimming shortened V by 4 bases and J by 4 bases, and 20 bases separated the two germline ends. Germline CDR1 SQVTM, CDR2 ANQGSEA. The CDR3 length is 15 residues.

This clonotype came up a few times. V gene TRBV28 combines with J gene TRBJ1-1, with 7 positions matching TRBD1. The V segment lost 5 bases and the J segment 4 bases; nucleotides outside the gene matches: 7. The CDR3 has 14 residues. Germline loops: CDR1 MDHEN, CDR2 SYDVKM. The CDR3 nucleotides read TGTGCCAGCAGTCTGACAGGGCTGGGCACTGAAGCTTTCTTT. Protein product: CASSLTGLGTEAFF. The whole variable domain, remainder taken from reference TRBV28 and TRBJ1-1, is DVKVTQSSRYLVKRTGEKVFLECVQDMDHENMFWYRQDPGLGLRLIYFSYDVKMKEKGDIPEGYSVSREKKERFSLILESASTNQTSMYLCASSLTGLGTEAFFGQGTRLTVV.

The V and J genes are TRBV20-1 and TRBJ1-6, with unresolved D. V shed 3 bases and J shed 8 bases, with 14 bases lying between them. Germline V gives CDR1 DFQATT, CDR2 SNEGSKA (reference sequence). CDR3 length: 14 residues. CDR3 in amino acids: CSASRAEPYSPLHF. CDR3 in DNA: TGCAGTGCTAGTAGGGCAGAACCATATTCACCCCTCCACTTT.

This clonotype was detected only a few times. The V and J genes are TRBV28 and TRBJ2-7; 7 nucleotides match TRBD2. Germline CDR1 is MDHEN and CDR2 is SYDVKM. The CDR3 loop spans 14 amino acids. J gave up 4 bases and V 5 bases, and 8 bases lay outside the gene matches. The CDR3, as DNA: TGTGCCAGCAGTCCGCGGGAGACTGGGTACGAGCAGTACTTC. It encodes CASSPRETGYEQYF.

The chain combines TRBV9 with TRBJ1-5; unclear D gene. Trimming removed 4 bases from V and 3 bases from J, with 11 bases in between. Germline V gene data show CDR1 as SGDLS and CDR2 as YYNGEE. This CDR3 comprises 14 residues. CDR3 sequence: CASSLDGYNQPQHF. CDR3 DNA sequence: TGTGCCAGCAGCCTGGACGGTTACAATCAGCCCCAGCATTTT.

The chain joins TRBV27 to TRBJ2-4, with unresolved D. V dropped 5 bases and J dropped 2 bases, with 10 bases sitting between them. The CDR3 extends over 14 amino acids. Germline V gene lookup returns CDR1 MNHEY and CDR2 SMNVEV (reference sequence). CDR3 sequence: CASSPSRSKNIQYF. The CDR3 DNA sequence: TGTGCCAGCAGTCCTTCTCGGTCCAAAAACATTCAGTACTTC.

The V and J genes are TRBV10-3 and TRBJ2-3, with D perhaps TRBD1 (6 bases). The V end was cut by 10 bases, the J end by 1 base, with 18 bases between. Germline loops: CDR1 ENHRY, CDR2 SYGVKD. The CDR3 is 15 amino acids. The CDR3 sequence: CATNVQGLGTDTQYF. The CDR3 nucleotides read TGTGCCACCAACGTTCAGGGGCTGGGCACAGATACGCAGTATTTT.

The rearrangement uses TRBV30 and TRBJ2-7; 11 positions match TRBD2. This CDR3 is built from 16 residues. CDR1 GTSNPN and CDR2 SVGIG come from the germline V gene (reference sequence). V shed 7 bases and J 2 bases; nucleotides not matched to a gene: 13. CDR3 nucleotide sequence: TGTGCCTTGCAGGGACTAGCGGCTAACGACGCCTACGAGCAGTACTTC. The encoded protein is CALQGLAANDAYEQYF.

This clonotype was seen only once. The rearrangement uses TRBV20-1 and TRBJ2-3; D possibly corresponds to TRBD2 (6 bases). Per germline, CDR1 DFQATT and CDR2 SNEGSKA (reference sequence). V lost 0 bases to trimming and J lost 0 bases, with 13 bases between them. This CDR3 spans 16 amino acids. The CDR3 protein is CSARDQASASTDTQYF. In DNA form, the CDR3 reads TGCAGTGCTAGAGATCAGGCTAGCGCTAGCACAGATACGCAGTATTTT.

The chain uses TRBV7-9 and TRBJ1-6; D is possibly TRBD1 (5 bases). CDR1 is SEHNR and CDR2 is FQNEAQ in the germline V gene (reference sequence). Trimming pared 6 bases from V and 10 bases from J, leaving 13 bases between. This CDR3 contains 13 residues. CDR3 sequence: CASSSQGWSPLHF. The CDR3 nucleotides are TGTGCCAGCAGTTCTCAGGGTTGGTCACCCCTCCACTTT.

This clonotype was counted ten times or more. V is TRBV27 and J is TRBJ2-1, with D possibly TRBD1 on 6 matching bases. CDR3 length: 17 amino acids. Germline CDR1 and CDR2: MNHEY and SMNVEV (reference sequence). Deletions cut 4 bases from V and 5 bases from J, with 21 bases between. The CDR3 sequence: CASSSDSDRIVDNEQFF. The CDR3 nucleotides read TGTGCCAGCAGTTCGGACAGCGACCGGATTGTCGACAATGAGCAGTTCTTC.

The sample holds a few counts of this clonotype. The V call is TRBV20-1, the J call TRBJ2-2; TRBD1 aligns across 8 bases. The J segment lost 8 bases and the V segment lost 7 bases, leaving 3 bases of the junction unmatched. Germline loops: CDR1 DFQATT, CDR2 SNEGSKA (reference sequence). The CDR3 consists of 11 residues. CDR3 sequence: CSGQGTGELFF. The CDR3 DNA reads TGCAGTGGACAGGGGACTGGGGAGCTGTTTTTT.

This chain links TRBV20-1 with TRBJ2-7; TRBD2 matches at 7 bases. CDR3 length: 14 residues. Germline V gives CDR1 DFQATT, CDR2 SNEGSKA (reference sequence). V lost 2 bases to trimming and J lost 1 base; unmatched junction nucleotides: 5. Here the CDR3 DNA reads TGCAGTGCTAGACGTGCTAGCGGATCCTACGAGCAGTACTTC. Its translation is CSARRASGSYEQYF.

In this sample, this clonotype turned up a few times. The chain has TRBV12-3 or TRBV12-4 and TRBJ1-5; D ambiguous. This CDR3 is built from 13 residues. The ends were cut back, 3 bases at V and 9 bases at J, with 12 bases in the middle. The CDR3 nucleotides are TGTGCCAGCAGTTTGCCCGGGGAATCGCCCCAGCATTTT. Protein: CASSLPGESPQHF.